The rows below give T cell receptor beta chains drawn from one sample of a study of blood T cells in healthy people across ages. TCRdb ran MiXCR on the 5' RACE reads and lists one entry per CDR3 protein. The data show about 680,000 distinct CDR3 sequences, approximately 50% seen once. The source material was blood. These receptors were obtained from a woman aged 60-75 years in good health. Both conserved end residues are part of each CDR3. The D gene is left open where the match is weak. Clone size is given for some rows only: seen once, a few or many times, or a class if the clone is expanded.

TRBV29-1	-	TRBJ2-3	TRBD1	TGCAGCGTCGAAATACAGGGGGGTGGGGGCACAGATACGCAGTATTTT	CSVEIQGGGGTDTQYF
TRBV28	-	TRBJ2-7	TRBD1	TGTGCCAGCAGTTTATTACCGGGGACAGTTAGCGAGCAGTACTTC	CASSLLPGTVSEQYF
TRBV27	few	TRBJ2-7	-	TGTGCCAGCAGTTTATCGGCGGCCCCCGCCTACGAGCAGTACTTC	CASSLSAAPAYEQYF
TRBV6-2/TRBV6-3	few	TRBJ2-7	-	TGTGCCAGCAGGGACACCTCCTACGAGCAGTACTTC	CASRDTSYEQYF
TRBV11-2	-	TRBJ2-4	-	TGTGCCAGCAGCTTACGGGACGGGTCCTGCGGGCAGTACTTC	CASSLRDGSCGQYF
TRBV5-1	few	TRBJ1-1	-	TGCGCCAGCAGCTTGGTTTCAGCCATGAACACTGAAGCTTTCTTT	CASSLVSAMNTEAFF
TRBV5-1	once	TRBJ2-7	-	TGCGCCAGCAGCGACGGACAGCCGGGCTCCTACGAGCAGTACTTC	CASSDGQPGSYEQYF
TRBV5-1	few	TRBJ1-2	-	TGCGCCAGCAGCTTGGGGGCAGACGCTAACTATGGCTACACCTTC	CASSLGADANYGYTF
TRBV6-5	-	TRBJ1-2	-	TGTGCCAGCAGCTTACAGTCATCAGCGGACTATGGCTACACCTTC	CASSLQSSADYGYTF
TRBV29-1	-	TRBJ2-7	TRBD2	TGCAGCGTTGAGGGGGCAGCGGGAGCCTACGAGCAGTACTTC	CSVEGAAGAYEQYF
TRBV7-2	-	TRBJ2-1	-	TGTGCCAGCAGCTCAGGGATTTACAATGAGCAGTTCTTC	CASSSGIYNEQFF
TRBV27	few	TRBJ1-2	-	TGTGCCAGCAGTTTACTCGGCAGGGGTGGAGGCTACACCTTC	CASSLLGRGGGYTF
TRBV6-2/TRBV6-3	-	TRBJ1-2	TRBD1	TGTGCCAGCAGTATGGGACAGGGGGCTTATGGCTACACCTTC	CASSMGQGAYGYTF
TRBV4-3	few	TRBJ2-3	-	TGCGCCAGCAGCCAAGGGGTTGGGGCAGATACGCAGTATTTT	CASSQGVGADTQYF
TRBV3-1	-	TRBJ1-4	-	TGTGCCAGCAGCCAAGAGGCAGGGAGGGGTGAAAAACTGTTTTTT	CASSQEAGRGEKLFF
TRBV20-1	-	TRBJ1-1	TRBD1	TGCAGTGCTCTTTTTGGACAGGGGGGATTCATGAACACTGAAGCTTTCTTT	CSALFGQGGFMNTEAFF
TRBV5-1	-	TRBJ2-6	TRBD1	TGCGCCAGCAGCATCAAACAGGGGGCGATTGGGGCCAACGTCCTGACTTTC	CASSIKQGAIGANVLTF
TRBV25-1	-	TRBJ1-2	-	TGTGCCAGCAGTGAACCCGGCGCTGCGGGTATGGTCTACACCTTC	CASSEPGAAGMVYTF
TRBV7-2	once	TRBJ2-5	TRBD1	TGTGCCAGCAGCTTATCGGACAGGGGGCTCGGAGAGACCCAGTACTTC	CASSLSDRGLGETQYF
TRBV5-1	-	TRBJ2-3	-	TGCGCCAGCAGCCGTGGTAGGAGGGAGAGGACAGATACGCAGTATTTT	CASSRGRRERTDTQYF
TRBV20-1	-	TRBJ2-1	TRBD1	TGCAGTGCGAAAGCCGGGACAGGGGGCAATGAGCAGTTCTTC	CSAKAGTGGNEQFF
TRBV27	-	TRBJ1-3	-	TGTGCCAGCAGTTTAAGGGGGTCTGGAAACACCATATATTTT	CASSLRGSGNTIYF
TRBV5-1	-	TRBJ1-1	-	TGCGCCAGCGGTTCCGGTTGGGGGAACACTGAAGCTTTCTTT	CASGSGWGNTEAFF
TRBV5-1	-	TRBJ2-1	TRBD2	TGCGCCAGCAGACCGGGACTAGCGGTCTACAATGAGCAGTTCTTC	CASRPGLAVYNEQFF
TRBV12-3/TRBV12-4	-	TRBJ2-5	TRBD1	TGTGCCAGCAGAATCGGACAGGGGGAGACCCAGTACTTC	CASRIGQGETQYF
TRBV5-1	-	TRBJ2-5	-	TGCGCCAGCAGCTCCATCGACACCCAAGAGACCCAGTACTTC	CASSSIDTQETQYF
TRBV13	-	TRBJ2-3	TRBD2	TGTGCCAGCAGTTTAGGGCTAGCGGTCGGAGCCACAGATACGCAGTATTTT	CASSLGLAVGATDTQYF